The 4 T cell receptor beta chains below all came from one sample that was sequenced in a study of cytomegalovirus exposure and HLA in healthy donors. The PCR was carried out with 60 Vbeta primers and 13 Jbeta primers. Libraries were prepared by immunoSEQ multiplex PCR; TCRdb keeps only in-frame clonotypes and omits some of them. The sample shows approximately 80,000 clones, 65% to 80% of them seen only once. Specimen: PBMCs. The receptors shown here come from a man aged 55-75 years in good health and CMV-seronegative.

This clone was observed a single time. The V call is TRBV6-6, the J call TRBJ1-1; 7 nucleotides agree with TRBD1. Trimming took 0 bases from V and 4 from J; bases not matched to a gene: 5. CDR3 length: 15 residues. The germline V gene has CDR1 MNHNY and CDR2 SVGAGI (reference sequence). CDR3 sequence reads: CASSYSRGLGTEAFF. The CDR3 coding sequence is TGTGCCAGCAGTTACTCTAGGGGGCTGGGCACTGAAGCTTTCTTT.

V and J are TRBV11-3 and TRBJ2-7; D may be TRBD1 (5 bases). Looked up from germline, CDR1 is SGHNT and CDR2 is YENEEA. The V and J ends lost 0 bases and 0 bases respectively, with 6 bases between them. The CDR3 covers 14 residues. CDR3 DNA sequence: TGTGCCAGCAGCTTAGAGACAGCCTCCTACGAGCAGTACTTC. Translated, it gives CASSLETASYEQYF.

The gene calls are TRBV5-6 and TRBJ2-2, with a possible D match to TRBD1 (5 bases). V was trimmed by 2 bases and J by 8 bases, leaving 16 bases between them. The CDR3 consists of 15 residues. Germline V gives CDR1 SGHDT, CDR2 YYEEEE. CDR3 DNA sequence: TGTGCCAGCAGCTTTGTGCAGGGATTTTCGGGGGAGCTGTTTTTT. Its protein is CASSFVQGFSGELFF.

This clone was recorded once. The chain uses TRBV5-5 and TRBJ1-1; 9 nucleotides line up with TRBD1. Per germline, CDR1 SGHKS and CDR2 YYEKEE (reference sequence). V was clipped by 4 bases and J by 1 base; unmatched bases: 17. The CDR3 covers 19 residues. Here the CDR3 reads CASSLNIPGQGGQNTEAFF. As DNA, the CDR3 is TGTGCCAGCAGCCTTAATATACCGGGACAGGGTGGTCAGAACACTGAAGCTTTCTTT.